This entry concerns a single TCR beta chain. What it binds is unknown. The V segment lost 2 bases and the J segment 8 bases; nucleotides outside the gene matches: 12. Germline CDR1 and CDR2: SGHNT and YYREEE (reference sequence). The CDR3 loop spans 17 amino acids. These data originate in a study of graft-versus-host responses after intestinal transplantation. At the level of the study: Transplants were multivisceral, liver-intestinal, or isolated intestinal.

Generated by immunoSEQ multiplex PCR, the TCRdb table keeps only in-frame clones and is missing some. The data show some 100,000 clones, with about nine tenths seen just once and over 0.055% held by the top ten. Findings and caveats of the study: Early after transplant, HvG clones declined as circulating GvH clones peaked. Patients who carried graft-donor T cell macrochimerism also had high graft-versus-host to host-versus-graft clonal ratios in their allografts.

The specimen comprised unstimulated CD8+ T cells sorted from spleen or lymph node cells, sampled before transplant. This sequence originates from a human donor who was the organ donor for an intestinal transplant. The chain couples TRBV5-4 to TRBJ2-1; 11 nucleotides agree with TRBD2. The CDR3 DNA follows: TGTGCCAGCAGCTTAATTTTAGCGGGGGGGCCTTTTTATGAGCAGTTCTTC. Translated, it gives CASSLILAGGPFYEQFF.